Listed here are 20 T cell receptor beta chains from one sample, sequenced in a study of CD8 T cells in Susac syndrome. RNA, at roughly 0.45 to 1 ug, was reverse transcribed with random hexamers. TCRdb analysed the immunoSEQ multiplex PCR reads with MiXCR anew, one entry per CDR3 protein. The sample has roughly 130,000 distinct CDR3 sequences, over 90% seen once. Sequencing used CD4+ T cells from PBMCs. The source is a human donor in good health.

This clonotype has just one count. The genes are TRBV7-2 and TRBJ2-6, with unresolved D. CDR3 length: 15 residues. V lost 5 bases, J lost 4 bases, and 12 bases lay in between. The germline V gene has CDR1 SGHTA and CDR2 FQGNSA. In DNA, the CDR3 is TGTGCCAGCAGCCCACGACCGGTCGGGGCCAACGTCCTGACTTTC. Amino acids: CASSPRPVGANVLTF.

CDR3 nucleotides: TGCGCCAGCAGCTTGGCCAACCAGGGTTCCTCCTACGAGCAGTACTTC. Translating it yields CASSLANQGSSYEQYF. The rearrangement joins TRBV5-1 to TRBJ2-7, with D maybe TRBD1 (5 bases). V was trimmed by 0 bases and J by 0 bases, leaving 13 bases between them. Germline lookup yields CDR1 SGHRS and CDR2 YFSETQ. The CDR3 covers 16 residues. Complete variable domain (other parts from reference TRBV5-1 and TRBJ2-7): KAGVTQTPRYLIKTRGQQVTLSCSPISGHRSVSWYQQTPGQGLQFLFEYFSETQRNKGNFPGRFSGRQFSNSRSEMNVSTLELGDSALYLCASSLANQGSSYEQYFGPGTRLTVT.

The rearrangement links TRBV25-1 to TRBJ2-2, with 8 bases that match TRBD1. The V gene's germline CDR1 is MGHDK and CDR2 SYGVNS. The CDR3 totals 16 residues. V shed 4 bases and J 2 bases; nucleotides not matched to a gene: 6. The CDR3 nucleotides are TGTGCCAGCAGTGCCTTGGACAGGGAAAACACCGGGGAGCTGTTTTTT. Protein: CASSALDRENTGELFF.

The chain employs TRBV5-6 and TRBJ1-1; TRBD1 is a possible D gene (5 bases). The germline CDR1 and CDR2 sequences are SGHDT and YYEEEE. The CDR3 has 11 amino acids. With 2 bases removed from V and 9 bases from J, the gap between germline ends came to 8 bases. The CDR3 loop reads CASSFRDQAFF. DNA for the CDR3: TGTGCCAGCAGCTTTAGGGACCAAGCTTTCTTT.

The genes are TRBV29-1 and TRBJ2-2; weak D call: TRBD1 (6 bases). Germline V gives CDR1 SQVTM, CDR2 ANQGSEA. Trimming cost V 5 bases and J 0 bases, with 16 bases left between them. The CDR3 spans 16 residues. CDR3 bases: TGCAGCGTTAAGGCAGGGACACTTGCGAACACCGGGGAGCTGTTTTTT. This codes for CSVKAGTLANTGELFF.

This clonotype was seen only once. The chain carries TRBV12-3 or TRBV12-4 and TRBJ2-4; the match to TRBD1 covers 9 bases. J gave up 8 bases and V 3 bases, and 8 bases lay outside the gene matches. The CDR3 has 15 amino acids. CDR3 region: CASSLGPTGGHIQYF. Here the CDR3 DNA reads TGTGCCAGCAGTTTGGGGCCGACAGGGGGGCACATTCAGTACTTC.

A few counts support this clonotype. This chain connects TRBV23-1 to TRBJ1-2; TRBD1 might be the D (5 bases). TRBV23-1 falls under the ORF class, with uncertain function. The CDR3 runs to 14 residues. V lost 1 base to trimming and J lost 2 bases, with 8 bases between them. The CDR3 reads CASSQCGANYGYTF. As DNA, the CDR3 is TGCGCCAGCAGTCAATGTGGGGCAAACTATGGCTACACCTTC.

The rearrangement uses TRBV10-3 and TRBJ1-2; D uncertain. Germline CDR1 and CDR2: ENHRY and SYGVKD. CDR3 length: 15 amino acids. The germline V and J ends were trimmed by 0 bases and 11 bases, with 19 bases remaining between them. This chain's CDR3 is CAISESPGMIFLYTF. The CDR3 DNA reads as TGTGCCATCAGTGAGTCGCCGGGTATGATTTTTCTATACACCTTC.

The chain combines TRBV7-8 with TRBJ2-1, with 9 bases lining up with TRBD2. Germline CDR1 SGHVS, CDR2 FQNEAQ. V dropped 6 bases and J dropped 0; count of bases not matched to a gene: 9. This CDR3 spans 17 amino acids. The CDR3 bases are TGTGCCAGCAGACCGGGACTAGCCTACTCCTCCTACAATGAGCAGTTCTTC. Translating it yields CASRPGLAYSSYNEQFF.

The rearrangement uses TRBV15 and TRBJ2-3; 9 nucleotides align to TRBD1. The CDR3 totals 16 residues. J was trimmed by 7 bases and V by 5 bases; bases with no gene match: 13. Germline V gene sequence: CDR1 LNHNV, CDR2 YYDKDF (reference sequence). DNA for the CDR3: TGTGCCACCAGCCCCGCCTTGGGGACAGGGTTGAATACGCAGTATTTT. It yields the protein CATSPALGTGLNTQYF.

J is TRBJ2-6 and V is TRBV6-6, with D possibly being TRBD2 (6 bases). CDR1 is MNHNY, CDR2 SVGAGI, per germline (reference sequence). The CDR3 length is 16 residues. V lost 5 bases and J lost 0, with 11 bases in between. This CDR3 is CASSAGLLSGANVLTF. CDR3 DNA: TGTGCCAGCAGTGCGGGACTCCTCTCTGGGGCCAACGTCCTGACTTTC.

This chain connects TRBV18 to TRBJ2-1; weak D call: TRBD2 (7 bases). Per the germline V gene, CDR1 is KGHSH and CDR2 is LQKENI. This CDR3 is built from 15 residues. V was clipped by 0 bases and J by 5 bases, with 11 bases between them. The CDR3 here is CASSPPGGGNNEQFF. The CDR3 bases are TGTGCCAGCTCACCACCAGGGGGGGGTAACAATGAGCAGTTCTTC.

V usage is TRBV2 and J usage is TRBJ2-5; no definite D call. Germline lookup yields CDR1 SNHLY and CDR2 FYNNEI. There are 13 residues in the CDR3. The V end lost 7 bases, the J end lost 7 bases, and 16 bases lay between the germline ends. The CDR3: CASTPSPRTTQYF. CDR3 DNA sequence: TGTGCCAGCACTCCGAGCCCTCGAACGACCCAGTACTTC.

This chain joins TRBV7-9 and TRBJ2-5, with D perhaps matching TRBD2 (6 bases). V was clipped by 0 bases and J by 1 base, with 9 bases between them. The CDR3 has 15 residues. Germline CDR1 and CDR2: SEHNR and FQNEAQ (reference sequence). The CDR3 DNA is TGTGCCAGCAGCTTAGCTGCGGGATCCCAAGAGACCCAGTACTTC. Protein: CASSLAAGSQETQYF.

The V and J genes are TRBV7-9 and TRBJ2-7; 8 bases align to TRBD2. Germline CDR1 is SEHNR and CDR2 is FQNEAQ (reference sequence). The V gene end was trimmed by 1 base and the J gene end by 6 bases; junction bases not matched to a gene: 8. The length of the CDR3 is 15 residues. The DNA for the CDR3 is TGTGCCAGCAGCTTAGGTGGCAGCGGGAGCTCCGAGCAGTACTTC. It encodes CASSLGGSGSSEQYF. Combining the CDR3 with reference TRBV7-9 and TRBJ2-7 gives the whole variable domain DTGVSQNPRHKITKRGQNVTFRCDPISEHNRLYWYRQTLGQGPEFLTYFQNEAQLEKSRLLSDRFSAERPKGSFSTLEIQRTEQGDSAMYLCASSLGGSGSSEQYFGPGTRLTVT.

The chain employs TRBV3-1 and TRBJ2-1, with D unresolved. The CDR3 covers 13 residues. From germline, CDR1 is LGHDT and CDR2 YNNKEL (reference sequence). Between the trimmed V and J ends, which lost 2 bases and 5 bases, there was a span of 7 bases. The CDR3 spells CASSQPLDNEQFF. The CDR3 nucleotides read TGTGCCAGCAGCCAACCACTGGACAATGAGCAGTTCTTC.

The V and J genes are TRBV25-1 and TRBJ2-7, with TRBD2 as a possible D gene (5 bases). CDR1 and CDR2 from the germline V gene are MGHDK and SYGVNS. V was clipped by 6 bases and J by 0 bases, with 15 bases between them. CDR3 length equals 15 residues. The DNA for the CDR3 is TGTGCCAGCAGCCGAGCCGGGGAACTCTCCTACGAGCAGTACTTC. This translates into CASSRAGELSYEQYF.

This clonotype was seen just once. The rearrangement uses TRBV7-9 and TRBJ1-5; D gene unclear. CDR3 size: 15 residues. The V gene's germline CDR1 is SEHNR and CDR2 FQNEAQ (reference sequence). The V end lost 1 base, the J end lost 4 bases, and 11 bases lay between the germline ends. The CDR3 region is CASSLDGLGNQPQHF. CDR3 nucleotide sequence: TGTGCCAGCAGCTTAGACGGACTGGGGAATCAGCCCCAGCATTTT.

This chain connects TRBV5-1 to TRBJ1-1; 8 bases are shared with TRBD1. Germline V gene lookup returns CDR1 SGHRS and CDR2 YFSETQ. CDR3 length: 18 residues. With 4 bases clipped from V and 4 bases from J, the junction kept 18 bases outside the gene matches. The CDR3 DNA is TGCGCCAGCAGCCCCGGACAGGGTTGGCCTTCCGAGGGCACTGAAGCTTTCTTT. Translating it yields CASSPGQGWPSEGTEAFF.

The chain joins TRBV29-1 to TRBJ2-1, with 7 bases matching TRBD1. CDR1 is SQVTM, CDR2 ANQGSEA, per germline. The CDR3 is 14 amino acids. The V gene end was trimmed by 8 bases and the J gene end by 1 base; junction bases not matched to a gene: 8. This CDR3 reads CSTSSGGSYNEQFF. CDR3 sequence (DNA): TGCAGCACCTCATCAGGGGGATCCTACAATGAGCAGTTCTTC.